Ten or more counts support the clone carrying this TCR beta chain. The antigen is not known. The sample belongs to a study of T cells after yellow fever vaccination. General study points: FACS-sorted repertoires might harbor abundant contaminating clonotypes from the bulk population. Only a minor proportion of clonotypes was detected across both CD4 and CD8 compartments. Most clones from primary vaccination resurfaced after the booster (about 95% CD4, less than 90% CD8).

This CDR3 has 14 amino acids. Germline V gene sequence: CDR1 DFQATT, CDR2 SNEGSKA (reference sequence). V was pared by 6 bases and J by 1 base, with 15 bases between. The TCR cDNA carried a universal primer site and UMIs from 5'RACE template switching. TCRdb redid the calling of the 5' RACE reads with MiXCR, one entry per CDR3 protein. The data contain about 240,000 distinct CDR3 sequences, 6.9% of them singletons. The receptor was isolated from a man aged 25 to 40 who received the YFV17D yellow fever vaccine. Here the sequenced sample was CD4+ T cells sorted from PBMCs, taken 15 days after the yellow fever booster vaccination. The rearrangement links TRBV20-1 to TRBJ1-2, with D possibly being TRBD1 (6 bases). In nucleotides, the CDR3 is TGCAGTGCCCCGTCCGGGGGCCGTAACTATGGCTACACCTTC. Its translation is CSAPSGGRNYGYTF.